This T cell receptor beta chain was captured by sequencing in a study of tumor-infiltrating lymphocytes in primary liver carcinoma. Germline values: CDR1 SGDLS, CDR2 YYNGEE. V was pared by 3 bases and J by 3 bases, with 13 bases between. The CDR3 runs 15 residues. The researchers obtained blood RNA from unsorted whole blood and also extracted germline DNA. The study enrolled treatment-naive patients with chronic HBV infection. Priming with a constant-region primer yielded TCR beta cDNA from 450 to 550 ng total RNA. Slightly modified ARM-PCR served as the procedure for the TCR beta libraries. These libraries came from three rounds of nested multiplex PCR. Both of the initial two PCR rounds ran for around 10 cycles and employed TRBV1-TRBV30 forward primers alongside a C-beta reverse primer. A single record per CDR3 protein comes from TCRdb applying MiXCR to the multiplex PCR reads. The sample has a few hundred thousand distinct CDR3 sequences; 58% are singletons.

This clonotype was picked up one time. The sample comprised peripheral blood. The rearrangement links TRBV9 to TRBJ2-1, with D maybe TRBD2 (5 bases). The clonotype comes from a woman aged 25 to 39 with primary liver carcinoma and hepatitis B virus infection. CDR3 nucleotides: TGTGCCAGCAGCGCCGACTACCGGGACTACAATGAGCAGTTCTTC. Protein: CASSADYRDYNEQFF.